One and the same sample provided the 17 T cell receptor beta chains below, sequenced in a study of cytomegalovirus exposure and HLA in healthy donors. The PCR used 60 Vbeta and 13 Jbeta primers. Sequencing used immunoSEQ multiplex PCR; TCRdb keeps in-frame clones, though not all of them. The data show some 97,000 clones, 75% to 85% seen once. Input material: PBMCs. The receptors come from a woman aged 45-65 years in good health and CMV-seropositive.

The V call is TRBV7-9, the J call TRBJ1-6; 7 nucleotides match TRBD1. The germline V gene has CDR1 SEHNR and CDR2 FQNEAQ (reference sequence). This CDR3 comprises 17 residues. With V trimmed by 4 bases and J by 5 bases, 11 bases remained unmatched. CDR3 sequence: CASSSTSRGWDNSPLHF. The CDR3 DNA reads TGTGCCAGCAGCTCAACCTCCAGGGGGTGGGATAATTCACCCCTCCACTTT.

The chain employs TRBV5-1 and TRBJ2-2; 8 positions match TRBD1. Germline V gene sequence: CDR1 SGHRS, CDR2 YFSETQ. CDR3 length: 15 residues. V was pared by 4 bases and J by 5 bases, with 7 bases of the junction left unmatched. CDR3 residues: CASSPSTGGTGELFF. The CDR3 DNA reads TGCGCCAGCAGCCCGAGCACAGGGGGAACCGGGGAGCTGTTTTTT. The variable domain in full, completed from reference TRBV5-1 and TRBJ2-2, reads KAGVTQTPRYLIKTRGQQVTLSCSPISGHRSVSWYQQTPGQGLQFLFEYFSETQRNKGNFPGRFSGRQFSNSRSEMNVSTLELGDSALYLCASSPSTGGTGELFFGEGSRLTVL.

The V gene is TRBV7-9, the J gene TRBJ2-2, with D tentatively TRBD2 (5 bases). There are 17 residues in the CDR3. Between the trimmed V and J ends, which lost 5 bases and 1 base, there was a span of 17 bases. From germline, CDR1 is SEHNR and CDR2 FQNEAQ (reference sequence). This CDR3 reads CASSPSRSGLNTGELFF. The CDR3 nucleotides read TGTGCCAGCAGCCCCAGTCGGTCCGGACTGAACACCGGGGAGCTGTTTTTT.

This clone was seen only once. V is TRBV18 and J is TRBJ1-3; 7 bases line up with TRBD1. Germline loops: CDR1 KGHSH, CDR2 LQKENI. V shed 3 bases, J shed 0 bases, and the junction held 5 bases outside the gene matches. This CDR3 comprises 16 residues. CDR3: CASSPVWDSSGNTIYF. DNA for the CDR3: TGTGCCAGCTCACCCGTTTGGGACAGCTCTGGAAACACCATATATTTT.

The chain joins TRBV10-3 to TRBJ1-5; D is perhaps TRBD1 (5 bases). V was cut by 6 bases and J by 4 bases, with 13 bases left in between. This CDR3 has 14 residues. The germline gives CDR1 ENHRY, CDR2 SYGVKD. The CDR3, as DNA: TGTGCCATCAGCTTACAGGCGGGAAATCAGCCCCAGCATTTT. It is translated as CAISLQAGNQPQHF.

The chain is built from TRBV29-1 and TRBJ2-5, with D perhaps matching TRBD1 (6 bases). The J call may not be correct, given that the DNA end is closer to TRBJ2-7. CDR1 SQVTM and CDR2 ANQGSEA come from the germline V gene. The CDR3 totals 12 residues. In DNA form, the CDR3 reads TGCAGCGTCAGGGGCAGCGCCTACGAGCAGTACTTC. Encoded protein: CSVRGSAYEQYF.

The rearrangement links TRBV18 to TRBJ1-3; the D gene is possibly TRBD1 (5 bases). Deletions cut 3 bases from V and 7 bases from J, with 7 bases between. This CDR3 has 12 residues. CDR1 and CDR2 from the germline V gene are KGHSH and LQKENI. This CDR3 is CASSPQGNTIYF. DNA for the CDR3: TGTGCCAGCTCACCTCAGGGTAACACCATATATTTT.

The gene calls are TRBV9 and TRBJ1-1; no clear D. Germline CDR1 SGDLS, CDR2 YYNGEE. The V end was cut by 0 bases, the J end by 8 bases, with 11 bases between. CDR3 size: 13 residues. CDR3 sequence (DNA): TGTGCCAGCAGCGTAGTATGGAGCTCCGAAGCTTTCTTT. It is translated as CASSVVWSSEAFF.

CDR3 nucleotides: TGTGCCAGCAGTTTTTTTAGCGGGGGCCAAGAGACCCAGTACTTC. It is translated as CASSFFSGGQETQYF. The J gene is TRBJ2-5, the V gene TRBV27; 9 bases fit TRBD2. This CDR3 region has 15 residues. V dropped 3 bases and J dropped 1; count of bases not matched to a gene: 3. CDR1 and CDR2 (germline): MNHEY, SMNVEV (reference sequence).

The chain combines TRBV6-5 with TRBJ1-2; D gene uncertain. Germline lookup yields CDR1 MNHEY and CDR2 SVGAGI. V was shortened by 0 bases and J by 7 bases, with 15 bases between the two germline ends. CDR3 size: 15 residues. Here the CDR3 DNA reads TGTGCCAGCAGTTACTCGAGCAAGAGACTCGCTGGCTACACCTTC. It specifies CASSYSSKRLAGYTF.

This clone was picked up one time. The chain is built from TRBV21-1 and TRBJ2-2; the D call TRBD1 from the table was never checked on the DNA. TRBV21-1 represents a pseudogene. The CDR3 loop spans 16 amino acids. CDR3 coding DNA: TGTGCCAGCAGCAAAGAGGTAGGGGAGAACACCGGGGAGCTGTTTTTT. Protein sequence: CASSKEVGENTGELFF.

The chain has TRBV20-1 and TRBJ1-1; no clear D gene. Trimming took off 6 bases at V and 6 bases at J, with 11 bases between the two ends. Germline loops: CDR1 DFQATT, CDR2 SNEGSKA (reference sequence). CDR3 length: 11 amino acids. DNA of the CDR3: TGCAGTGCCGGAGGAGGAGCTGAAGCTTTCTTT. Encoded protein: CSAGGGAEAFF.

The chain links TRBV4-1 to TRBJ2-7; 10 bases match TRBD1. V dropped 0 bases and J dropped 2; count of bases not matched to a gene: 7. This CDR3 is 17 amino acids long. Germline CDR1 is MGHRA and CDR2 is YSYEKL. The CDR3 DNA is TGCGCCAGCAGCCAAGATCAGAGGACAGGGGGTCCCTACGAGCAGTACTTC. This codes for CASSQDQRTGGPYEQYF.

V gene TRBV11-2 combines with J gene TRBJ2-3, with no clear D. The CDR3 spans 15 residues. Trimming took 0 bases from V and 4 from J, leaving 11 bases between them. In germline, CDR1 is SGHAT, CDR2 FQNNGV. As DNA, the CDR3 is TGTGCCAGCAGCTTAGAATACAGTTTCGCAGATACGCAGTATTTT. It yields the protein CASSLEYSFADTQYF.

The V and J genes are TRBV10-2 and TRBJ2-7; D call uncertain. This CDR3 contains 13 residues. CDR1 and CDR2 from the germline V gene are WSHSY and SAAADI. With 3 bases removed from V and 4 bases from J, the gap between germline ends came to 10 bases. In nucleotides, the CDR3 is TGCGCCAGCAGTGATTACAGCATGTACGAGCAGTACTTC. Translating gives CASSDYSMYEQYF.

This rearrangement joins TRBV9 to TRBJ2-7, with a weak D call TRBD1 (6 bases). Per the germline V gene, CDR1 is SGDLS and CDR2 is YYNGEE. CDR3 length equals 13 residues. V lost 0 bases to trimming and J lost 7 bases, with 11 bases between them. This CDR3 reads CASSVETGREQYF. For the CDR3, the DNA is TGTGCCAGCAGCGTAGAGACAGGACGGGAGCAGTACTTC.

V usage is TRBV10-3 and J usage is TRBJ2-2, with 10 bases fitting TRBD2. Germline V gives CDR1 ENHRY, CDR2 SYGVKD. Germline trimming cut 2 bases from V and 7 bases from J; bases unmatched to any gene: 1. The CDR3 contains 14 residues. CDR3 region: CAISETSGIGELFF. CDR3 DNA: TGTGCCATCAGTGAGACTAGCGGGATCGGGGAGCTGTTTTTT.